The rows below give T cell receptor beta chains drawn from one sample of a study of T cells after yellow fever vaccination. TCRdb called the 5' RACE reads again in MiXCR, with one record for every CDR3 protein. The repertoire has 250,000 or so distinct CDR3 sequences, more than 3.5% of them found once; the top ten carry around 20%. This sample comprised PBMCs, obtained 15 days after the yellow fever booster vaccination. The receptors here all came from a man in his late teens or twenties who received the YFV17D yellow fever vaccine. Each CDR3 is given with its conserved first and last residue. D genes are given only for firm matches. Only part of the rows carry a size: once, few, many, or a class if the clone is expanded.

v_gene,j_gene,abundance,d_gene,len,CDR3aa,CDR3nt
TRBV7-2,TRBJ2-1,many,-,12,CASETTRNEQFF,TGTGCCAGCGAGACGACCCGCAATGAGCAGTTCTTC
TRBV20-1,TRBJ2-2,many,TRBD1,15,CSAQDAHRGTGELFF,TGCAGTGCCCAGGACGCTCACAGGGGCACCGGGGAGCTGTTTTTT
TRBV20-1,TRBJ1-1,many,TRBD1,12,CSARDRGPEAFF,TGCAGTGCTAGGGACAGGGGACCCGAAGCTTTCTTT
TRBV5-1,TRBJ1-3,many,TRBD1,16,CASSPRTGGSGNTIYF,TGCGCCAGCAGCCCCCGGACAGGAGGTTCCGGAAACACCATATATTTT
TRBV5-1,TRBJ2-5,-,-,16,CASSSGPGLARETQYF,TGCGCCAGCAGCTCGGGACCCGGGCTAGCGCGAGAGACCCAGTACTTC
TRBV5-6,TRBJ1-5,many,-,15,CASSLGAFGNQPQHF,TGTGCCAGCAGCTTGGGGGCTTTTGGCAATCAGCCCCAGCATTTT
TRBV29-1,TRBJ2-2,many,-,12,CSVATNTGELFF,TGCAGCGTTGCGACGAACACCGGGGAGCTGTTTTTT
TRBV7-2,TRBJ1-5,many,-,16,CASSPRPGRSNQPQHF,TGTGCCAGCAGCCCCCGGCCGGGACGTAGCAATCAGCCCCAGCATTTT
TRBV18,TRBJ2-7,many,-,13,CASSAGSIYEQYF,TGTGCCAGCTCAGCAGGGTCGATCTACGAGCAGTACTTC
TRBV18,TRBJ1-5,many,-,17,CASSPLGQSYSNQPQHF,TGTGCCAGCTCACCACTCGGACAGTCCTATAGCAATCAGCCCCAGCATTTT
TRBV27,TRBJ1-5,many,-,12,CASSLSGGPQHF,TGTGCCAGCAGTCTATCGGGGGGGCCCCAGCATTTT
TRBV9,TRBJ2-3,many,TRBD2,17,CASTRTTSGGSTDTQYF,TGTGCCAGCACCCGAACGACTAGCGGGGGGAGCACAGATACGCAGTATTTT
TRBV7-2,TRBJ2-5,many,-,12,CASSLRRGTQYF,TGTGCCAGCAGCCTCCGCCGGGGCACCCAGTACTTC
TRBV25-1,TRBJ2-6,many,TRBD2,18,CASSTKRGGPTGANVLTF,TGTGCCAGCAGTACGAAGCGGGGGGGTCCCACTGGGGCCAACGTCCTGACTTTC
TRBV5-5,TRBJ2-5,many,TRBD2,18,CASRFLPGLAEPRETQYF,TGTGCCAGCAGATTTCTTCCGGGACTAGCGGAGCCAAGGGAGACCCAGTACTTC
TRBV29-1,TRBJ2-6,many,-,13,CSASSSGANVLTF,TGCAGCGCATCGTCCTCTGGGGCCAACGTCCTGACTTTC
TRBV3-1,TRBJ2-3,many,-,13,CASSQTFTDTQYF,TGTGCCAGCAGCCAGACTTTCACAGATACGCAGTATTTT
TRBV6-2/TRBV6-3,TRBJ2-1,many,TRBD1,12,CASTIGTGEQFF,TGTGCCAGCACAATCGGGACAGGTGAGCAGTTCTTC
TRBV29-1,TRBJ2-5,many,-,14,CSVEGLGGLETQYF,TGCAGCGTTGAAGGGTTAGGGGGGCTGGAGACCCAGTACTTC
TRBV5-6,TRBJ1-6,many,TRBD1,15,CASVRWGQGETPLHF,TGTGCCAGCGTCCGATGGGGACAGGGGGAGACACCCCTCCACTTT
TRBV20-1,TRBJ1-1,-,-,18,CSARDYWEYRKMNTEAFF,TGCAGTGCTAGAGATTATTGGGAATACAGGAAAATGAACACTGAAGCTTTCTTT
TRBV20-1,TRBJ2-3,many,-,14,CSARSGEALNTQYF,TGCAGTGCTAGATCCGGGGAGGCCTTAAATACGCAGTATTTT
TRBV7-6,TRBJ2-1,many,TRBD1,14,CASSSWDRGNEQFF,TGTGCCAGCAGTTCTTGGGACAGGGGGAATGAGCAGTTCTTC
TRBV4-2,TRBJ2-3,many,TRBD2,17,CASSQSLAGASTDTQYF,TGTGCCAGCAGCCAAAGTCTAGCGGGGGCTAGCACAGATACGCAGTATTTT
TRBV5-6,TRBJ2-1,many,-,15,CASRGGLSSYNEQFF,TGTGCCAGCAGAGGGGGGCTGAGCTCCTACAATGAGCAGTTCTTC
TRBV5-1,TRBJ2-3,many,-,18,CASSLDFGLGGVPDTQYF,TGCGCCAGCAGCTTGGACTTCGGGTTAGGTGGTGTACCAGATACGCAGTATTTT
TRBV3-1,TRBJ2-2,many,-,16,CASSQGWMANTGELFF,TGTGCCAGCAGCCAGGGATGGATGGCGAACACCGGGGAGCTGTTTTTT
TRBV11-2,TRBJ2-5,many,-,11,CASSPGPSQYF,TGTGCCAGCAGCCCAGGGCCTTCCCAGTACTTC
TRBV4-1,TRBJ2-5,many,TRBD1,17,CASSQEIRRTGQETQYF,TGCGCCAGCAGCCAAGAAATACGGCGGACAGGGCAAGAGACCCAGTACTTC
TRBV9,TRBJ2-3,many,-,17,CASNEGVVEGPTDTQYF,TGTGCCAGCAATGAGGGGGTGGTCGAGGGGCCCACAGATACGCAGTATTTT
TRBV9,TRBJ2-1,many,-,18,CASSEDSKAYSSYNEQFF,TGTGCCAGCAGCGAGGACAGCAAGGCGTACAGCTCCTACAATGAGCAGTTCTTC
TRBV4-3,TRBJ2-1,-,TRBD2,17,CASSQDFTSGGRNEQFF,TGCGCCAGCAGCCAAGATTTTACTAGCGGGGGGAGGAATGAGCAGTTCTTC
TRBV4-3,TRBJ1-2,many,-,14,CASSQRRQVHGYTF,TGCGCCAGCAGCCAAAGGAGGCAGGTCCATGGCTACACCTTC
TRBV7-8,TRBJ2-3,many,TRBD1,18,CASSLAPRSGQSTDTQYF,TGTGCCAGCAGCTTAGCGCCTAGGTCGGGACAGAGCACAGATACGCAGTATTTT
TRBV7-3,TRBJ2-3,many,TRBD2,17,CASSSAPGLAGGDTQYF,TGTGCCAGCAGCTCCGCCCCGGGACTAGCGGGGGGTGATACGCAGTATTTT
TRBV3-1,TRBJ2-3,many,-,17,CASSKFSWRILPDTQYF,TGTGCCAGCAGCAAATTTTCCTGGCGGATACTCCCAGATACGCAGTATTTT
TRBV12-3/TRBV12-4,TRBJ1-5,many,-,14,CASRWDGFNQPQHF,TGTGCCAGCAGGTGGGACGGTTTTAATCAGCCCCAGCATTTT
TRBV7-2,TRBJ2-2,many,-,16,CASSLKWRANTGELFF,TGTGCCAGCAGCTTAAAGTGGCGAGCGAACACCGGGGAGCTGTTTTTT
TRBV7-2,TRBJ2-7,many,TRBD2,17,CASSLAAGAGGKYEQYF,TGTGCCAGCAGCTTAGCGGCTGGGGCGGGGGGAAAGTACGAGCAGTACTTC
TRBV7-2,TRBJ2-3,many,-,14,CASSFGTSPDTQYF,TGTGCCAGCAGCTTCGGGACCAGCCCCGATACGCAGTATTTT
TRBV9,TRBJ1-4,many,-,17,CASSAGSGAGDYEKLFF,TGTGCCAGCAGCGCCGGGAGCGGGGCAGGGGACTACGAAAAACTGTTTTTT
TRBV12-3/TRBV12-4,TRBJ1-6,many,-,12,CASSFRASPLHF,TGTGCCAGCAGTTTCCGAGCCTCACCCCTCCACTTT